Listed here are 25 T cell receptor beta chains from one sample, sequenced in a study of early T cells in non-severe SARS-CoV-2 infection. A single record per CDR3 protein comes from TCRdb applying MiXCR to the 5' RACE reads. Of 80,000 to 95,000 distinct CDR3 sequences in the sample, 12% to 15% are singletons; the top ten hold around 6.4%. Input material: whole blood. The source is an adult who was a healthcare worker with PCR-confirmed SARS-CoV-2 infection or an uninfected control (not recorded which).

The chain links TRBV30 to TRBJ1-1; D uncertain. The V end lost 5 bases, the J end lost 2 bases, and 9 bases lay between the germline ends. Germline V gene sequence: CDR1 GTSNPN, CDR2 SVGIG (reference sequence). This CDR3 contains 12 residues. The CDR3 sequence is CAWRPLNTEAFF. The CDR3, as DNA: TGTGCCTGGCGCCCCCTTAACACTGAAGCTTTCTTT.

This chain uses TRBV29-1 with TRBJ2-1, with 7 bases matching TRBD1. The trim removed 3 bases at V and 0 bases at J, leaving 11 bases unmatched. The CDR3 is 17 amino acids. The germline gives CDR1 SQVTM, CDR2 ANQGSEA. The DNA for the CDR3 is TGCAGCGTTGAGGGACAGAACCCGATAAGCTCCTACAATGAGCAGTTCTTC. Protein: CSVEGQNPISSYNEQFF.

This clonotype was seen repeatedly, ten times or more. The chain combines TRBV11-2 with TRBJ2-7; D is unclear. This CDR3 has 13 amino acids. The V end was cut by 5 bases, the J end by 7 bases, with 15 bases between. Germline CDR1 reads SGHAT; CDR2 reads FQNNGV. In DNA, the CDR3 is TGTGCCAGCAGCCCAACGGACGATGGGGAGCAGTACTTC. Translating gives CASSPTDDGEQYF.

The sample holds a few counts of this clonotype. The chain is built from TRBV6-6 and TRBJ2-5; D gene unclear. With 6 bases removed from V and 0 bases from J, the gap between germline ends came to 8 bases. CDR3 length equals 13 residues. Looked up from germline, CDR1 is MNHNY and CDR2 is SVGAGI (reference sequence). CDR3 loop: CASSRPYQETQYF. The CDR3 DNA reads TGTGCCAGCAGCAGACCGTACCAAGAGACCCAGTACTTC.

This clonotype turned up a few times. The chain uses TRBV6-5 and TRBJ1-1; TRBD1 matches 8 bases. The CDR3 is 15 amino acids. The junction had 1 base not matched to a gene; V was cut back by 0 bases and J by 1 base. Per the germline V gene, CDR1 is MNHEY and CDR2 is SVGAGI. CDR3 DNA: TGTGCCAGCAGTTACTCGGACAGGGAGAACACTGAAGCTTTCTTT. Encoded protein: CASSYSDRENTEAFF.

This clonotype has at least ten counts. The chain is built from TRBV18 and TRBJ2-5; 8 nucleotides align to TRBD2. CDR3 length: 15 residues. V lost 1 base to trimming and J lost 3 bases; unmatched junction nucleotides: 4. Germline CDR1 KGHSH, CDR2 LQKENI. CDR3 in amino acids: CASSPLSGGEETQYF. DNA of the CDR3: TGTGCCAGCTCACCACTGAGCGGGGGAGAAGAGACCCAGTACTTC.

The table lists this clonotype with a few counts. The J gene is TRBJ2-3, the V gene TRBV11-2; D may be TRBD1 (5 bases). V gave up 5 bases and J gave up 2 bases, with 11 bases separating them. The CDR3 is 14 residues long. The germline V gene has CDR1 SGHAT and CDR2 FQNNGV. The CDR3 loop reads CASSLGLVTDTQYF. CDR3 DNA: TGTGCCAGCAGCCTGGGGCTCGTCACAGATACGCAGTATTTT.

There are many counts of this clonotype. The J gene is TRBJ2-3, the V gene TRBV19, with 12 bases fitting TRBD2. Per the germline V gene, CDR1 is LNHDA and CDR2 is SQIVND (reference sequence). CDR3 length: 19 residues. With V trimmed by 6 bases and J by 0 bases, 13 bases remained unmatched. The CDR3 loop is CASSGQLAGGHPSTDTQYF. The CDR3 DNA reads TGTGCCAGTAGCGGTCAACTAGCGGGGGGACACCCTAGCACAGATACGCAGTATTTT.

As DNA, the CDR3 is TGTGCCAGCAGTTTCACAGGGGGCGAAGGTGAAAAACTGTTTTTT. Translating it yields CASSFTGGEGEKLFF. The chain combines TRBV6-6 with TRBJ1-4; 9 bases agree with TRBD1. The V gene end was trimmed by 4 bases and the J gene end by 7 bases; junction bases not matched to a gene: 7. The CDR3 has 15 residues. In germline, CDR1 is MNHNY, CDR2 SVGAGI (reference sequence).

This clonotype occurred a few times. The V gene is TRBV18, the J gene TRBJ1-2; 9 bases are shared with TRBD1. Germline CDR1 is KGHSH and CDR2 is LQKENI. V lost 2 bases to trimming and J lost 2 bases; unmatched junction nucleotides: 3. The CDR3 has 15 amino acids. The DNA for the CDR3 is TGTGCCAGCTCACCAAGGACAGGGGTAAACTATGGCTACACCTTC. Its protein product is CASSPRTGVNYGYTF.

This chain joins TRBV29-1 and TRBJ1-3; no clear D gene. This CDR3 spans 13 amino acids. In germline, CDR1 is SQVTM, CDR2 ANQGSEA. V was pared by 2 bases and J by 4 bases, with 9 bases between. Here the CDR3 DNA reads TGCAGCGTTGAATCGGGTATCGGAAACACCATATATTTT. Its translation is CSVESGIGNTIYF.

This chain connects TRBV12-3 or TRBV12-4 to TRBJ2-7; D is uncertain. This CDR3 has 15 amino acids. Trimming left V 5 bases short and J 0 bases short, with 14 bases between. CDR3 nucleotide sequence: TGTGCCAGCAGTCCCGACCCGCGGAGCTCCTACGAGCAGTACTTC. Translating gives CASSPDPRSSYEQYF.

A few counts support this clonotype. The chain combines TRBV5-1 with TRBJ2-2; D gene uncertain. Germline V gives CDR1 SGHRS, CDR2 YFSETQ. The CDR3 contains 12 residues. The V gene lost 6 bases and the J gene lost 3 bases, with 6 bases spanning the gap. CDR3 amino acids: CASTLDTGELFF. The CDR3 DNA reads TGCGCCAGCACCCTCGACACCGGGGAGCTGTTTTTT.

This clonotype is a singleton in its sample. This chain links TRBV2 with TRBJ1-2; 9 bases fit TRBD1. Germline lookup yields CDR1 SNHLY and CDR2 FYNNEI. The CDR3 is 14 amino acids. V lost 5 bases, J lost 3 bases, and 4 bases stayed unmatched. This CDR3 reads CASSQRTGDYGYTF. The DNA of the CDR3 is TGTGCCAGCAGTCAACGGACAGGGGACTATGGCTACACCTTC.

This clonotype showed up many times. The V call is TRBV10-3, the J call TRBJ2-2; 13 nucleotides match TRBD2. Germline trimming cut 0 bases from V and 1 base from J; bases unmatched to any gene: 2. The germline gives CDR1 ENHRY, CDR2 SYGVKD. The CDR3 runs to 18 residues. DNA of the CDR3: TGTGCCATCAGTGAGTCGTGGACTAGCGGGGGGAACACCGGGGAGCTGTTTTTT. Translating gives CAISESWTSGGNTGELFF.

This clonotype was detected only a few times. The chain links TRBV3-1 to TRBJ2-3, with D hard to call. The V and J ends lost 0 bases and 5 bases respectively, with 3 bases between them. Germline lookup yields CDR1 LGHDT and CDR2 YNNKEL (reference sequence). CDR3 length equals 12 residues. CDR3 residues: CASSQEGDTQYF. CDR3 nucleotides: TGTGCCAGCAGCCAAGAAGGAGATACGCAGTATTTT.

This clonotype was counted only a few times. The chain is built from TRBV24-1 and TRBJ2-3, with D possibly matching TRBD1 (6 bases). The V gene lost 6 bases and the J gene lost 0 bases, with 12 bases spanning the gap. The CDR3 has 15 amino acids. CDR1 is KGHDR and CDR2 is SFDVKD in the germline V gene. The CDR3 nucleotides read TGTGCCACCAGTCCCCTCCAGGGGAGCACAGATACGCAGTATTTT. Protein sequence: CATSPLQGSTDTQYF.

The CDR3 here is CASRRRMNTEAFF. CDR3 bases: TGTGCCAGCCGGAGGCGCATGAACACTGAAGCTTTCTTT. The gene calls are TRBV28 and TRBJ1-1; the D is unclear. Germline CDR1 is MDHEN and CDR2 is SYDVKM. CDR3 length: 13 amino acids. V lost 8 bases to trimming and J lost 0 bases, with 10 bases between them.

The chain carries TRBV9 and TRBJ2-7; the D is unclear. Trimming left V 4 bases short and J 4 bases short, with 30 bases between. The CDR3 spans 19 residues. Germline V lookup: CDR1 SGDLS, CDR2 YYNGEE. CDR3 nucleotides: TGTGCCAGCAGCCCTCAAGGGCCCCGTCCTCGCAGCCAATCATACGAGCAGTACTTC. It codes for CASSPQGPRPRSQSYEQYF.

The gene calls are TRBV28 and TRBJ1-2, with D possibly being TRBD1 (5 bases). Germline-derived CDR1 and CDR2 are MDHEN and SYDVKM. The CDR3 covers 14 residues. Trimming removed 3 bases at V and 6 bases at J, with 14 bases between. CDR3 sequence: CASSLVRQGDGYTF. CDR3 in DNA: TGTGCCAGCAGTTTGGTTCGGCAGGGAGATGGCTACACCTTC.

The rearrangement joins TRBV6-5 to TRBJ1-2; unclear D gene. V lost 6 bases to trimming and J lost 3 bases, with 14 bases between them. The length of the CDR3 is 14 residues. The germline V gene encodes CDR1 MNHEY and CDR2 SVGAGI. The CDR3: CASRQRREHYGYTF. In nucleotides, the CDR3 is TGTGCCAGCAGGCAAAGGAGGGAACACTATGGCTACACCTTC.

This clonotype was recorded at least ten times. CDR3 sequence reads: CASSTEESTDTQYF. CDR3 sequence (DNA): TGTGCCAGCAGTACGGAGGAATCCACAGATACGCAGTATTTT. The V and J genes are TRBV6-2 or TRBV6-3 and TRBJ2-3; D possibly corresponds to TRBD2 (5 bases). Trimming shortened V by 5 bases and J by 2 bases, and 11 bases separated the two germline ends. The CDR3 extends over 14 amino acids. Germline V gives CDR1 MNHEY, CDR2 SVGEGT.

This clonotype was counted at least ten times. The gene calls are TRBV7-9 and TRBJ1-1; TRBD1 matches at 8 bases. J gave up 8 bases and V 5 bases, and 4 bases lay outside the gene matches. The length of the CDR3 is 12 residues. Germline lookup yields CDR1 SEHNR and CDR2 FQNEAQ (reference sequence). CDR3 sequence (DNA): TGTGCCAGCAGCCCGACAGGGGCGGAAGCTTTCTTT. It is translated as CASSPTGAEAFF.

This clonotype was seen repeatedly, ten times or more. The chain combines TRBV5-1 with TRBJ1-1; tentative D call: TRBD1 (5 bases). Germline V CDR1 and CDR2: SGHRS, YFSETQ. The CDR3 length is 21 residues. Trimming cost V 0 bases and J 1 base, with 28 bases left between them. In DNA, the CDR3 is TGCGCCAGCAGCTTGGCCAACGGGACTGCTTTTTTCATAAAAGAGAACACTGAAGCTTTCTTT. Translated, it gives CASSLANGTAFFIKENTEAFF.

The chain has TRBV27 and TRBJ1-5; no clear D gene. This CDR3 is built from 14 residues. With 3 bases removed from V and 4 bases from J, the gap between germline ends came to 10 bases. CDR1 and CDR2 from the germline V gene are MNHEY and SMNVEV (reference sequence). DNA of the CDR3: TGTGCCAGCAGTTTGGGTATCGGGAATCAGCCCCAGCATTTT. It codes for CASSLGIGNQPQHF.